A selection of T cell receptor beta chains follows, all from one sample in a study of immune evolution from preneoplasia to lung adenocarcinoma. Sequencing used immunoSEQ multiplex PCR; TCRdb keeps in-frame clones, though not all of them. This table has some 10,000 clones, more than 80% appearing once. The sequencing sample was made of FFPE invasive lung adenocarcinoma tissue. The receptors originated from a person aged 70 to 85 with invasive lung adenocarcinoma. Both conserved end residues are part of each CDR3. D genes are given only for firm matches. A clone size is listed for some rows: how often the clone was seen (once, few, many), or a class if it is expanded.

j_call d_call v_call clone_size cdr3_nt cdr3_aa
TRBJ1-4 . TRBV7-9 . TGTGCCAGCAGCTTAGCAAGGGCAGGGTTGGGGGAAAAACTGTTTTTT CASSLARAGLGEKLFF
TRBJ2-7 TRBD1 TRBV7-9 . TGTGCCAGCAGCTTTCCAGGGGGCAACGAGCAGTACTTC CASSFPGGNEQYF
TRBJ2-1 TRBD2 TRBV7-8 . TGTGCCAGCAGCTTAGAAGGGCTAGCGGGAGGTGAGCAGTTCTTC CASSLEGLAGGEQFF
TRBJ1-1 TRBD1 TRBV30 . TGTGCCTGGAAGACAAACAGGGGGACTGAAGCTTTCTTT CAWKTNRGTEAFF
TRBJ1-1 . TRBV9 . TGTGCCAGCAGCCCTGGGACGAACACTGAAGCTTTCTTT CASSPGTNTEAFF
TRBJ2-7 TRBD1 TRBV11-2 . TGTGCCAGCAGCTCCCTCGCGGACAGGTTTAAGCAGTACTTC CASSSLADRFKQYF
TRBJ2-7 . TRBV9 . TGTGCCAGCAGCGTAGATCCAGGGCGTTCGTACGAGCAGTACTTC CASSVDPGRSYEQYF
TRBJ1-2 TRBD1 TRBV25-1 . TGTGCCAGCAGCGCCCCGGGACAGGAGATCTATGGCTACACCTTC CASSAPGQEIYGYTF
TRBJ2-1 TRBD2 TRBV28 . TGTGCCAGCAGTTTCGAGACTAGCGGGAAACGGAATGAGCAGTTCTTC CASSFETSGKRNEQFF
TRBJ1-2 TRBD1 TRBV7-9 . TGTGCCAGCAGCTCCGGGACAGGGGTTCACTATGGCTACACCTTC CASSSGTGVHYGYTF
TRBJ1-2 TRBD1 TRBV10-3 . TGTGCCATCAGTGAGTCGACAGGGCCCTATGGCTACACCTTC CAISESTGPYGYTF
TRBJ1-2 . TRBV19 . TGTGCCAGTAGTATCCCCGGGATGTATGGCTACACCTTC CASSIPGMYGYTF
TRBJ2-7 . TRBV6-1 . TGTGCCAGCAGTGAAGTTCCGGGGGCAGTTCGCGAGCAGTACTTC CASSEVPGAVREQYF
TRBJ1-1 TRBD1 TRBV11-3 . TGTGCCAGCAGCTTAGGTGACAGGGGTCAGAACACTGAAGCTTTCTTT CASSLGDRGQNTEAFF
TRBJ2-7 . TRBV5-8 . TGTGCCAGCAGCCTCATACCGGGGGCGCAGGTTTACGAGCAGTACTTC CASSLIPGAQVYEQYF
TRBJ2-3 TRBD2 TRBV15 . TGTGCCACCAGCAGGCGGGGGGCTGGAGATACGCAGTATTTT CATSRRGAGDTQYF
TRBJ1-4 . TRBV7-9 . TGTGCCAGCAGCTTAGTACCAGTGGCCTCTAATGAAAAACTGTTTTTT CASSLVPVASNEKLFF
TRBJ2-3 TRBD2 TRBV27 . TGTGCCAGCAGTTTTAGCGGGAGGGCCCCAGATACGCAGTATTTT CASSFSGRAPDTQYF
TRBJ1-2 . TRBV9 . TGTGCCAGCAGCGTAGGGGGGGCCGGTAACTATGGCTACACCTTC CASSVGGAGNYGYTF
TRBJ1-1 . TRBV6-4 . TGTGCCAGCAGTGTCACTCTGCAAGCAGAAGCTTTCTTT CASSVTLQAEAFF
TRBJ2-3 TRBD1 TRBV4-2 . TGTGCCAGCAGCAAAACGGACAGGGGGCACACAGATACGCAGTATTTT CASSKTDRGHTDTQYF
TRBJ1-5 . TRBV19 few TGTGCCAGTAGTATAGATCTAAACTTCAATCAGCCCCAGCATTTT CASSIDLNFNQPQHF
TRBJ2-7 TRBD1 TRBV29-1 few TGCAGCGTTGGACAGGGGCCGGTCGAGCAGTACTTC CSVGQGPVEQYF